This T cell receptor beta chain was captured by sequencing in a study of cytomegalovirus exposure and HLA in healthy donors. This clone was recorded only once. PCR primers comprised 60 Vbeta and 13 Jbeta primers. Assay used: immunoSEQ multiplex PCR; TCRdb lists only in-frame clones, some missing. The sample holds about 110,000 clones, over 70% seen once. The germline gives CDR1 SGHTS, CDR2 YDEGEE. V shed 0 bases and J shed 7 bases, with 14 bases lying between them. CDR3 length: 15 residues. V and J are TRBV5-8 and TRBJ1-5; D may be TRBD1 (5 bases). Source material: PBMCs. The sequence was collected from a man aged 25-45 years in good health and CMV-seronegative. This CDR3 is CASSLETGTLQPQHF. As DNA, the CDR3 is TGTGCCAGCAGCTTGGAAACAGGTACCCTGCAGCCCCAGCATTTT. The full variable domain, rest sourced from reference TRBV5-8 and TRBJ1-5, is EAGVTQSPTHLIKTRGQQATLRCSPISGHTSVYWYQQALGLGLQFLLWYDEGEERNRGNFPPRFSGRQFPNYSSELNVNALELEDSALYLCASSLETGTLQPQHFGDGTRLSIL.